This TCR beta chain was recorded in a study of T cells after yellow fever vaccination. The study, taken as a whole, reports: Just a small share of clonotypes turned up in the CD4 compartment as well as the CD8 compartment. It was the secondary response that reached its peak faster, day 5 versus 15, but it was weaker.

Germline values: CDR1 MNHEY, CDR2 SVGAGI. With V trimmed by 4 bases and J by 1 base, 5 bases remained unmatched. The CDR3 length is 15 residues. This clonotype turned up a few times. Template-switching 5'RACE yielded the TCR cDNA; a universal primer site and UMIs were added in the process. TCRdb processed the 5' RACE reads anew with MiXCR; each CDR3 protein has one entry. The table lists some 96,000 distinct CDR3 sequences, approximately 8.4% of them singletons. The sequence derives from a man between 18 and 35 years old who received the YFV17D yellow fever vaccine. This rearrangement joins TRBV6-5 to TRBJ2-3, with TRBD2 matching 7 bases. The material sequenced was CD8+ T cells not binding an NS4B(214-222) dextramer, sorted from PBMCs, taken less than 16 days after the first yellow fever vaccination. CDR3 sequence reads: CASSSVSGGTDTQYF. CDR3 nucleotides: TGTGCCAGCAGTTCTGTAAGCGGGGGCACAGATACGCAGTATTTT.